The 21 T cell receptor beta chains reported below all come from one sample, sequenced in a study of CD8 T cells in ankylosing spondylitis. MiXCR, applied by TCRdb to the 5' RACE reads, yields one record per CDR3 protein. Of about 340,000 distinct CDR3 sequences in the sample, approximately 20% are singletons; the top ten hold approximately 14%. Sequencing was carried out using blood, either unsorted or a sorted T cell fraction (not recorded which). The receptors derive from a male donor with ankylosing spondylitis or in good health (not recorded which).

In regard to this clonotype: Its ends do not fully match the called genes, so a read error is possible. The CDR3 region is CASSHLTGTDKNTEAFF. The CDR3 DNA sequence: TGTGCTAGCAGCCATCTTACCGGGACAGATAAGAACACTGAAGCTTTCTTT. The gene calls are TRBV7-7 and TRBJ1-1; TRBD1 matches at 7 bases. This CDR3 is built from 17 residues. Germline V lookup: CDR1 SSHAT, CDR2 FNYEAQ (reference sequence).

This rearrangement joins TRBV4-1 to TRBJ2-1; TRBD2 matches 9 bases. Trimming at V came to 4 bases and at J to 5 bases, leaving 9 bases not matched to a gene. Germline lookup yields CDR1 MGHRA and CDR2 YSYEKL. The CDR3 has 16 residues. The CDR3 protein is CASSPLAGPPDNEQFF. In DNA, the CDR3 is TGCGCCAGCAGCCCGCTAGCGGGGCCGCCCGACAATGAGCAGTTCTTC.

The chain uses TRBV28 and TRBJ2-7; D unclear. Germline-derived CDR1 and CDR2 are MDHEN and SYDVKM. The CDR3 contains 14 residues. V was pared by 4 bases and J by 2 bases, with 12 bases between. The CDR3 DNA sequence: TGTGCCAGCAGTTATGATTCAGGACCCTACGAGCAGTACTTC. Protein sequence: CASSYDSGPYEQYF. The full variable domain, completed using reference TRBV28 and TRBJ2-7, is DVKVTQSSRYLVKRTGEKVFLECVQDMDHENMFWYRQDPGLGLRLIYFSYDVKMKEKGDIPEGYSVSREKKERFSLILESASTNQTSMYLCASSYDSGPYEQYFGPGTRLTVT.

This clonotype was found a few times. The chain joins TRBV28 to TRBJ2-3; no clear D gene. The CDR3 extends over 18 amino acids. Trimming took off 1 base at V and 2 bases at J, with 19 bases between the two ends. The germline V gene encodes CDR1 MDHEN and CDR2 SYDVKM. For the CDR3, the DNA is TGTGCCAGCAGTTTATCGATCTCTGGACGGGTACACACAGATACGCAGTATTTT. It encodes CASSLSISGRVHTDTQYF.

This chain links TRBV20-1 with TRBJ1-5; D is possibly TRBD1 (6 bases). Germline assignment: CDR1 DFQATT and CDR2 SNEGSKA (reference sequence). The length of the CDR3 is 16 residues. Trimming cost V 1 base and J 0 bases, with 13 bases left between them. CDR3 residues: CSARGSGDNSNQPQHF. In DNA form, the CDR3 reads TGCAGTGCTAGAGGATCAGGGGACAATAGCAATCAGCCCCAGCATTTT.

This clonotype was detected only a few times. This rearrangement joins TRBV4-1 to TRBJ2-1; tentative D call: TRBD1 (5 bases). In germline, CDR1 is MGHRA, CDR2 YSYEKL. The CDR3 totals 16 residues. The germline V and J ends were trimmed by 1 base and 0 bases, with 10 bases remaining between them. CDR3 sequence: CASSQVQGSSYNEQFF. Here the CDR3 DNA reads TGCGCCAGCAGCCAAGTTCAGGGAAGCTCCTACAATGAGCAGTTCTTC.

This clonotype was counted a few times. The chain is built from TRBV5-5 and TRBJ1-1; D is undetermined. Germline loops: CDR1 SGHKS, CDR2 YYEKEE (reference sequence). The CDR3 loop spans 13 amino acids. Trimming took off 4 bases at V and 0 bases at J, with 7 bases between the two ends. The CDR3 region has the DNA TGTGCCAGCAGCCCCTTCCTGAACACTGAAGCTTTCTTT. It codes for CASSPFLNTEAFF.

This clonotype has at least ten counts. The CDR3 reads CASSPDGSSYEQYF. CDR3 nucleotide sequence: TGTGCCAGCAGTCCTGACGGGAGCTCCTACGAGCAGTACTTC. The gene calls are TRBV12-3 or TRBV12-4 and TRBJ2-7, with D possibly being TRBD2 (6 bases). The V end lost 5 bases, the J end lost 0 bases, and 11 bases lay between the germline ends. CDR3 length: 14 amino acids.

The table lists this clonotype with a few counts. The chain combines TRBV5-6 with TRBJ2-7; TRBD1 might be the D (5 bases). Between the trimmed V and J ends, which lost 0 bases and 4 bases, there was a span of 11 bases. Per germline, CDR1 SGHDT and CDR2 YYEEEE. The CDR3 sequence is 14 residues long. The CDR3 nucleotides read TGTGCCAGCAGCTTGGACAGGCAAACATACGAGCAGTACTTC. Amino acids: CASSLDRQTYEQYF.

V usage is TRBV29-1 and J usage is TRBJ2-3; the match to TRBD1 covers 11 bases. The germline CDR1 and CDR2 sequences are SQVTM and ANQGSEA. V lost 6 bases, J lost 3 bases, and 11 bases stayed unmatched. The CDR3 loop spans 16 amino acids. For the CDR3, the DNA is TGCAGCGTAGACCCCCCCGGGACAGGGGGTACAGATACGCAGTATTTT. It specifies CSVDPPGTGGTDTQYF.

This clonotype has just a few counts. The V call is TRBV6-1, the J call TRBJ2-7; 8 positions agree with TRBD2. Germline CDR1 MNHNS, CDR2 SASEGT. The V segment lost 5 bases and the J segment 2 bases; nucleotides outside the gene matches: 8. The CDR3 consists of 15 residues. CDR3: CASSPGGDNTYEQYF. CDR3 nucleotides: TGTGCCAGCAGTCCCGGGGGGGACAATACCTACGAGCAGTACTTC.

This clonotype was seen a few times. This chain uses TRBV4-2 with TRBJ2-7, with a weak D call TRBD2 (7 bases). Trimming pared 7 bases from V and 4 bases from J, leaving 11 bases between. CDR1 is LGHNA, CDR2 YNFKEQ, per germline. This CDR3 has 12 amino acids. This CDR3 is CASTGGGYEQYF. CDR3 coding DNA: TGTGCCAGCACGGGGGGCGGTTACGAGCAGTACTTC.

This clonotype was detected only a few times. This chain joins TRBV4-1 and TRBJ2-5, with 12 positions matching TRBD2. CDR1 is MGHRA, CDR2 YSYEKL, per germline. This CDR3 region has 17 residues. V was pared by 4 bases and J by 0 bases, with 6 bases of the junction left unmatched. The CDR3 loop reads CASSLRLAGEYQETQYF. Written as DNA, the CDR3 is TGCGCCAGCAGCCTAAGACTAGCGGGGGAGTACCAAGAGACCCAGTACTTC.

The chain is built from TRBV10-1 and TRBJ2-1; the D gene is possibly TRBD2 (7 bases). CDR3 length equals 14 residues. V was shortened by 2 bases and J by 6 bases, with 11 bases between the two germline ends. Germline loops: CDR1 WNHNN, CDR2 SYGVQD (reference sequence). The CDR3 loop reads CASSEGLGGNEQFF. The CDR3 region has the DNA TGCGCCAGCAGTGAGGGACTAGGGGGCAATGAGCAGTTCTTC.

This clonotype occurred a few times. The chain uses TRBV12-3 or TRBV12-4 and TRBJ1-5; D is undetermined. The CDR3 runs 15 residues. V shed 1 base and J shed 6 bases, with 13 bases lying between them. DNA for the CDR3: TGTGCCAGCAGTTTAGACTCGGGGTATAGTCAGCCCCAGCATTTT. It encodes CASSLDSGYSQPQHF.

The table lists this clonotype with a count of one. The chain joins TRBV11-2 to TRBJ2-1, with D hard to call. The CDR3 spans 15 residues. The germline CDR1 and CDR2 sequences are SGHAT and FQNNGV. Trimming left V 8 bases short and J 0 bases short, with 14 bases between. The CDR3 region is CASSYEVRSYNEQFF. The CDR3 DNA reads as TGTGCCAGCTCCTACGAGGTCCGCTCCTACAATGAGCAGTTCTTC.

This clonotype showed up just a few times. J is TRBJ2-3 and V is TRBV27; TRBD2 matches 8 bases. From germline, CDR1 is MNHEY and CDR2 SMNVEV (reference sequence). This CDR3 spans 14 amino acids. V trimming: 8 bases; J trimming: 4 bases; junction bases outside the gene matches: 8. CDR3: CASFGGERPDTQYF. Here the CDR3 DNA reads TGTGCCAGCTTCGGGGGGGAGAGACCAGATACGCAGTATTTT.

This clonotype has a count of ten or more. This chain joins TRBV10-2 and TRBJ2-2, with 9 bases aligning to TRBD1. The germline CDR1 and CDR2 sequences are WSHSY and SAAADI. CDR3 length: 16 residues. The junction had 11 bases not matched to a gene; V was cut back by 6 bases and J by 6 bases. The CDR3 sequence is CASSPGQGRHAGELFF. The CDR3 DNA sequence: TGCGCCAGCAGCCCCGGACAGGGGCGCCACGCCGGGGAGCTGTTTTTT.

This clonotype showed up just a few times. The rearrangement joins TRBV18 to TRBJ1-3, with D possibly matching TRBD1 (5 bases). The germline V and J ends were trimmed by 3 bases and 4 bases, with 10 bases remaining between them. The CDR3 extends over 14 amino acids. Germline V gene sequence: CDR1 KGHSH, CDR2 LQKENI. This CDR3 is CASSPGTGGNTIYF. Written as DNA, the CDR3 is TGTGCCAGCTCACCCGGGACTGGAGGAAACACCATATATTTT.

This chain connects TRBV2 to TRBJ1-2; possibly TRBD1 for D (5 bases). CDR1 SNHLY and CDR2 FYNNEI come from the germline V gene. V lost 5 bases and J 0 bases, leaving 16 bases between the germline ends. The CDR3 consists of 16 residues. CDR3 sequence: CASSHPQGFANYGYTF. Written as DNA, the CDR3 is TGTGCCAGCAGTCACCCTCAGGGCTTCGCTAACTATGGCTACACCTTC.

The chain joins TRBV6-6 to TRBJ1-5; D remains unclear. The germline V and J ends were trimmed by 5 bases and 7 bases, with 12 bases remaining between them. Germline CDR1 and CDR2: MNHNY and SVGAGI (reference sequence). This CDR3 region has 13 residues. The CDR3 coding sequence is TGTGCCAGCAGTAACCACCGAGGGCAGCCCCAGCATTTT. It specifies CASSNHRGQPQHF.